The clone carrying this T cell receptor (beta chain) was recorded once. This specimen belongs to a study of blood T cell repertoires in COVID-19. In the study overall: T cells, B-cell-depleted T cells, or PBMCs provided the cDNA or gDNA that served as material.

Authors' processing steps: Scientists estimated how many nucleated cells there were by amplifying reference gene primers. Using immunoSEQ multiplex PCR, the repertoire was profiled, and TCRdb retains in-frame clones only, with some absent. Clone size and the V and J calls come from that table; the DNA yielded D and trimming. This table holds about 270,000 clones, about 89% found once. There are 16 residues in the CDR3. V shed 3 bases, J shed 2 bases, and the junction held 4 bases outside the gene matches. Germline CDR1 MGHRA, CDR2 YSYEKL. The receptor comes from a middle-aged man with active or convalescent COVID-19. The chain is built from TRBV4-1 and TRBJ2-1, with TRBD1 matching over 10 bases. Sequencing was carried out using peripheral blood. CDR3 sequence reads: CASSQGTGDPYNEQFF. The DNA for the CDR3 is TGCGCCAGCAGCCAGGGGACAGGGGACCCCTACAATGAGCAGTTCTTC.